This T cell receptor beta chain was sequenced during a study of blood T cell repertoires in COVID-19. Across the study: In each case, the material was cDNA or gDNA derived from T cells, B-cell-depleted T cells, or PBMCs.

In the authors' methods: From reference gene primer amplification, estimates of nucleated cell counts were derived. Using immunoSEQ multiplex PCR, the repertoire was profiled, and TCRdb retains in-frame clones only, with some absent. V and J calls and clone size are as listed in that table; D and trimming were resolved from the DNA. The sample lists roughly 150,000 clones; 85% to 90% were seen once. Trimming took off 6 bases at V and 1 base at J, with 15 bases between the two ends. The germline gives CDR1 MNHEY, CDR2 SVGAGI. The CDR3 is 15 residues long. Those enrolled in Seattle joined during active infection and were followed longitudinally afterward.

Sequencing was performed on peripheral blood. V gene TRBV6-5 combines with J gene TRBJ1-1; a possible D gene is TRBD1 (6 bases). This clonotype was sampled from a woman aged 65 to 85 with COVID-19, enrolled during active disease. CDR3 sequence reads: CASRPDRRWNTEAFF. CDR3 bases: TGTGCCAGCAGACCAGACAGGAGGTGGAACACTGAAGCTTTCTTT.